This T cell receptor beta chain derives from a study of OX40 agonist ivuxolimab in advanced cancers. TCRdb's table, derived via immunoSEQ multiplex PCR, lists solely in-frame clones and lacks some. The sample holds around 100,000 clones, approximately 89% seen once. The J segment lost 1 base and the V segment lost 3 bases, leaving 2 bases of the junction unmatched. This CDR3 is 15 amino acids long. The germline gives CDR1 LGHNA, CDR2 YSLEER. The sample consisted of CD4+ or CD8+ T cells sorted from blood, taken in a trial of the OX40 agonist ivuxolimab. The chain has TRBV4-3 and TRBJ1-3; 8 nucleotides line up with TRBD1. This clonotype was sampled from an adult with an advanced solid tumor such as melanoma, head and neck, liver or kidney cancer. CDR3 residues: CASSQDRESGNTIYF. CDR3 bases: TGCGCCAGCAGCCAGGACAGGGAATCTGGAAACACCATATATTTT.